This T cell receptor (beta chain) is from a study of blood T cells in healthy people across ages. Turning to the study itself: Template switching caught about one barcoded beta molecule for each two T cells.

CDR3 length: 16 residues. Germline CDR1 is MNHNY and CDR2 is SVGAGI (reference sequence). V dropped 6 bases and J dropped 0; count of bases not matched to a gene: 5. The second PCR ran roughly 6 to 11 cycles with a sample-barcoded 5' primer and J-beta primers. Every sample produced at least 2.5 million CDR3-containing paired-end reads. Each CDR3 protein gets one entry after TCRdb re-called the 5' RACE reads with MiXCR. The sample contains approximately 1.5 million distinct CDR3 sequences, roughly a third of which appear only once. Notes on the study in general: Diversity was estimated from one million T cells, and these estimates were considered underestimates. Older age went with lower TCR beta diversity per million T cells, in a roughly linear way.

As regards this clonotype: Its antigen is as yet unknown.

The material sequenced was blood. This receptor was identified in a woman between 25 and 40 years old in good health. This rearrangement joins TRBV6-6 to TRBJ2-7; 13 bases are a match to TRBD2. As DNA, the CDR3 is TGTGCCAGCAGGGGGACTAGCGGGGATAACTCCTACGAGCAGTACTTC. Amino acids: CASRGTSGDNSYEQYF.